The 17 T cell receptor beta chains below were found in one sample sequenced in a study of blood T cell repertoires in COVID-19. Libraries were prepared by immunoSEQ multiplex PCR; TCRdb keeps only in-frame clonotypes and omits some of them. The table lists some 250,000 clones, around 92% of them singletons. The sequencing input was PBMCs or T cells enriched from blood (not recorded which). Receptors originate from a woman aged 25 to 39 with acute COVID-19.

This chain uses TRBV3-1 (or the pseudogene TRBV3-2) with TRBJ2-2; 8 positions agree with TRBD2. The J segment lost 6 bases and the V segment lost 3 bases, leaving 9 bases of the junction unmatched. Germline V gives CDR1 LGHDT, CDR2 YNNKEL (reference sequence). CDR3 length: 16 amino acids. The CDR3 sequence: CASSHPGLESAGELFF. Here the CDR3 DNA reads TGTGCCAGCAGCCATCCGGGACTAGAGTCCGCCGGGGAGCTGTTTTTT.

The J gene is TRBJ1-4, the V gene TRBV10-3, with TRBD1 identical over 10 bases. The germline gives CDR1 ENHRY, CDR2 SYGVKD. The CDR3 has 15 amino acids. V shed 3 bases and J 8 bases; nucleotides not matched to a gene: 6. The DNA of the CDR3 is TGTGCCATCAGTGATTCGGACAGGGGGGGAGAAAAACTGTTTTTT. Amino acid sequence: CAISDSDRGGEKLFF.

The CDR3 bases are TGTGCCAGCAGCGTAGGCTGGAGGGACACTGAAGCTTTCTTT. Its protein is CASSVGWRDTEAFF. This chain connects TRBV9 to TRBJ1-1; no definite D call. The CDR3 has 14 residues. CDR1 SGDLS and CDR2 YYNGEE come from the germline V gene. V was shortened by 0 bases and J by 3 bases, with 9 bases between the two germline ends.

The genes are TRBV12-3 or TRBV12-4 and TRBJ1-1, with TRBD1 matching over 7 bases. This CDR3 is 12 amino acids long. After removal of 2 bases from V and 6 bases from J, the junction contained 0 bases not matched to a gene. CDR3 residues: CASSLTGAEAFF. CDR3 sequence (DNA): TGTGCCAGCAGTTTAACAGGGGCTGAAGCTTTCTTT.

This chain links TRBV30 with TRBJ1-2; D uncertain. Germline V CDR1 and CDR2: GTSNPN, SVGIG (reference sequence). V lost 4 bases and J lost 8, with 14 bases in between. CDR3 size: 12 residues. Written as DNA, the CDR3 is TGTGCCTGGATGGGCCCCGGTTCGGGCTACACCTTC. Its protein product is CAWMGPGSGYTF.

The rearrangement uses TRBV25-1 and TRBJ1-1, with D possibly matching TRBD1 (6 bases). The CDR3 runs 18 residues. The V end was cut by 7 bases, the J end by 1 base, with 25 bases between. CDR1 and CDR2 (germline): MGHDK, SYGVNS. The CDR3 nucleotides are TGTGCCAGCACCTTGGGGGCAGGGGTGGCTTTCAGGAACACTGAAGCTTTCTTT. Protein sequence: CASTLGAGVAFRNTEAFF. The variable domain in full, with the rest retrieved from reference TRBV25-1 and TRBJ1-1, is EADIYQTPRYLVIGTGKKITLECSQTMGHDKMYWYQQDPGMELHLIHYSYGVNSTEKGDLSSESTVSRIRTEHFPLTLESARPSHTSQYLCASTLGAGVAFRNTEAFFGQGTRLTVV.

This clone was counted only a few times. The V and J genes are TRBV7-9 and TRBJ2-7; TRBD2 agrees at 7 bases. CDR3 length: 13 amino acids. The V segment lost 6 bases and the J segment 5 bases; nucleotides outside the gene matches: 7. Germline V lookup: CDR1 SEHNR, CDR2 FQNEAQ (reference sequence). The chain's CDR3 is CASRSSSGDEQYF. The CDR3 coding sequence is TGTGCCAGCAGGTCCTCTAGCGGTGACGAGCAGTACTTC.

This clone was observed a handful of times. CDR3 in amino acids: CASSHGQENTEAFF. As DNA, the CDR3 is TGTGCCAGCAGCCACGGACAGGAGAACACTGAAGCTTTCTTT. This chain joins TRBV6-5 and TRBJ1-1; 7 bases align to TRBD1. Germline assignment: CDR1 MNHEY and CDR2 SVGAGI. V shed 6 bases and J 1 base; nucleotides not matched to a gene: 5. This CDR3 is built from 14 residues.

The chain couples TRBV27 to TRBJ2-2; no firm D call. The CDR3 has 15 residues. Between the trimmed V and J ends, which lost 2 bases and 5 bases, there was a span of 12 bases. Germline V gives CDR1 MNHEY, CDR2 SMNVEV (reference sequence). CDR3 in amino acids: CASSLRSLPTGELFF. The CDR3 DNA follows: TGTGCCAGCAGTTTACGATCACTACCGACCGGGGAGCTGTTTTTT.

This clone was counted once. This CDR3 reads CASSPPYNEQFF. The CDR3 region has the DNA TGTGCCAGCAGCCCCCCGTACAATGAGCAGTTCTTC. The rearrangement joins TRBV6-2 or TRBV6-3 to TRBJ2-1; D unresolved. The V gene's germline CDR1 is MNHEY and CDR2 SVGEGT. The CDR3 totals 12 residues. Deletions cut 6 bases from V and 4 bases from J, with 7 bases between.

The genes are TRBV4-3 and TRBJ2-1; 12 bases align to TRBD2. The CDR3 contains 14 residues. CDR1 LGHNA and CDR2 YSLEER come from the germline V gene. Trimming cost V 4 bases and J 6 bases; bases outside gene matches: 1. CDR3 bases: TGCGCCAGCAGCCCTAGCGGGGGGGCCAATGAGCAGTTCTTC. Translating gives CASSPSGGANEQFF.

This clone has a single count. The V and J genes are TRBV7-3 and TRBJ1-4; D is perhaps TRBD1 (5 bases). Germline CDR1 reads SGHTA; CDR2 reads FQGTGA. V was pared by 8 bases and J by 2 bases, with 15 bases between. This CDR3 comprises 15 residues. This chain's CDR3 is CASSRGGPTNEKLFF. CDR3 coding DNA: TGTGCCAGCTCCCGGGGGGGACCGACTAATGAAAAACTGTTTTTT. The full variable domain, with the rest looked up from reference TRBV7-3 and TRBJ1-4, is GAGVSQTPSNKVTEKGKYVELRCDPISGHTALYWYRQSLGQGPEFLIYFQGTGAADDSGLPNDRFFAVRPEGSVSTLKIQRTERGDSAVYLCASSRGGPTNEKLFFGSGTQLSVL.

The V and J genes are TRBV5-1 and TRBJ2-1; 9 positions match TRBD2. The CDR3 spans 15 residues. The V and J ends lost 3 bases and 0 bases, in that order; junction bases with no gene match: 1. The germline V gene has CDR1 SGHRS and CDR2 YFSETQ. The CDR3: CASSSSGDSYNEQFF. CDR3 nucleotides: TGCGCCAGCAGCTCTAGCGGGGACTCCTACAATGAGCAGTTCTTC.

The chain has TRBV2 and TRBJ1-2, with D possibly being TRBD1 (6 bases). V was cut by 5 bases and J by 8 bases, with 12 bases left in between. Germline V gene data show CDR1 as SNHLY and CDR2 as FYNNEI. The CDR3 totals 12 residues. Written as DNA, the CDR3 is TGTGCCAGCAGTTCCGGGACAATCGGCTACACCTTC. As protein: CASSSGTIGYTF. Filled out from reference TRBV2 and TRBJ1-2, the complete variable domain reads EPEVTQTPSHQVTQMGQEVILRCVPISNHLYFYWYRQILGQKVEFLVSFYNNEISEKSEIFDDQFSVERPDGSNFTLKIRSTKLEDSAMYFCASSSGTIGYTFGSGTRLTVV.

The genes are TRBV7-2 and TRBJ1-1, with D unresolved. This CDR3 is built from 17 residues. Germline-derived CDR1 and CDR2 are SGHTA and FQGNSA. V lost 5 bases, J lost 0 bases, and 19 bases lay in between. The CDR3 loop reads CASSHQRERIVNTEAFF. As DNA, the CDR3 is TGTGCCAGCAGCCACCAGAGGGAGAGGATAGTGAACACTGAAGCTTTCTTT.

The chain links TRBV7-8 to TRBJ1-1; possible D gene TRBD1, 6 bases. Germline CDR1 reads SGHVS; CDR2 reads FQNEAQ. The CDR3 totals 12 residues. Trimming shortened V by 5 bases and J by 9 bases, and 13 bases separated the two germline ends. DNA of the CDR3: TGTGCCAGCAGCCCCCGGGACACCCAAGCTTTCTTT. This codes for CASSPRDTQAFF. The complete variable domain, with remaining parts taken from reference TRBV7-8 and TRBJ1-1, reads GAGVSQSPRYKVAKRGQDVALRCDPISGHVSLFWYQQALGQGPEFLTYFQNEAQLDKSGLPSDRFFAERPEGSVSTLKIQRTQQEDSAVYLCASSPRDTQAFFGQGTRLTVV.

This chain connects TRBV7-6 to TRBJ1-1; TRBD1 aligns across 9 bases. The germline V gene encodes CDR1 SGHVS and CDR2 FNYEAQ. J gave up 6 bases and V 5 bases, and 10 bases lay outside the gene matches. This CDR3 contains 15 residues. DNA of the CDR3: TGTGCCAGCAGCCCTCTACAGGGGGCGGAGGCTGAAGCTTTCTTT. It codes for CASSPLQGAEAEAFF.